The clone carrying this T cell receptor beta chain was counted between two and nine times. The CDR3 is made up of 14 amino acids. Between the trimmed V and J ends, which lost 5 bases and 7 bases, there was a span of 17 bases. Germline values: CDR1 DFQATT, CDR2 SNEGSKA (reference sequence). TCRdb re-derived calls from the 5' RACE reads in MiXCR, one entry per CDR3 protein. The sample holds tens of thousands of distinct CDR3 sequences; 12% are singletons and the top ten take around 16%. The data are from a study of early T cells in non-severe SARS-CoV-2 infection. Sequencing was performed on whole blood, taken at baseline. The TCR sequence derives from an adult who was a healthcare worker with PCR-confirmed SARS-CoV-2 infection or an uninfected control (not recorded which). The donor label of this sample is uncertain. V and J are TRBV20-1 and TRBJ2-2; possible D gene TRBD2, 5 bases. CDR3 region: CSAWSGGFGGELFF. CDR3 in DNA: TGCAGTGCTTGGTCAGGAGGTTTCGGCGGGGAGCTGTTTTTT.